A single sample is the source of the 14 T cell receptor beta chains below, sequenced in a study of T cell clonotyping in hematopoietic cell transplantation. Sequencing used immunoSEQ multiplex PCR; TCRdb keeps in-frame clones, though not all of them. The sample lists roughly 4,100 clones, over 90% occurring once. The specimen was PBMCs, collected 30 days after allogeneic stem cell transplant. The receptors were gathered from a male patient in his fifties who had an allogeneic stem cell transplant from a related donor, so the T cells may come from the graft donor. Some clones in this sample may be carry-over from other donors' samples.

The V call is TRBV27, the J call TRBJ2-5, with 10 bases identical to TRBD1. The CDR3 consists of 14 residues. Germline assignment: CDR1 MNHEY and CDR2 SMNVEV (reference sequence). Trimming removed 6 bases from V and 6 bases from J; junction bases left unmatched: 7. In nucleotides, the CDR3 is TGTGCCAGCAGCCGGGACAGGGGCGGGAAGACCCAGTACTTC. Encoded protein: CASSRDRGGKTQYF.

CDR3 residues: CASSEQGREKLFF. CDR3 DNA sequence: TGTGCCAGCAGCGAACAGGGGCGGGAAAAACTGTTTTTT. The chain recombines TRBV11-1 with TRBJ1-4, with TRBD1 matching over 7 bases. Germline lookup yields CDR1 SGHAT and CDR2 FQDESV (reference sequence). With V trimmed by 5 bases and J by 8 bases, 5 bases remained unmatched. The CDR3 has 13 amino acids.

The chain joins TRBV4-1 to TRBJ1-2, with 7 bases identical to TRBD1. V trimming: 1 base; J trimming: 4 bases; junction bases outside the gene matches: 3. This CDR3 is 14 amino acids long. Germline V gene lookup returns CDR1 MGHRA and CDR2 YSYEKL. The CDR3 DNA is TGCGCCAGCAGCCAAGTGCAGGGGGGCTATGGCTACACCTTC. It codes for CASSQVQGGYGYTF.

The chain joins TRBV4-2 to TRBJ2-6; TRBD1 matches 7 bases. The CDR3 spans 15 residues. J was trimmed by 0 bases and V by 6 bases; bases with no gene match: 2. The germline V gene encodes CDR1 LGHNA and CDR2 YNFKEQ. Here the CDR3 DNA reads TGTGCCAGCAGAGGACAGGACTCTGGGGCCAACGTCCTGACTTTC. Amino acid sequence: CASRGQDSGANVLTF.

The chain recombines TRBV7-9 with TRBJ2-1; 8 bases line up with TRBD1. CDR1 and CDR2 (germline): SEHNR, FQNEAQ (reference sequence). The CDR3 is 15 amino acids. V shed 3 bases and J 4 bases; nucleotides not matched to a gene: 5. In nucleotides, the CDR3 is TGTGCCAGCAGCTTCGTCACAGGGGGTTACAATGAGCAGTTCTTC. As protein: CASSFVTGGYNEQFF.

The gene calls are TRBV29-1 and TRBJ2-4; D is unclear. This CDR3 contains 13 residues. Germline loops: CDR1 SQVTM, CDR2 ANQGSEA. Deletions cut 3 bases from V and 1 base from J, with 7 bases between. The CDR3, as DNA: TGCAGCGTTGAGGGGTGGGCCAAAAACATTCAGTACTTC. Translating it yields CSVEGWAKNIQYF.

The rearrangement links TRBV6-1 to TRBJ2-7; D not resolved. The V end was cut by 4 bases, the J end by 2 bases, with 9 bases between. The CDR3 is 13 residues long. Germline-derived CDR1 and CDR2 are MNHNS and SASEGT. The CDR3 is CASSVEGTYEQYF. In nucleotides, the CDR3 is TGTGCCAGCAGTGTGGAAGGGACCTACGAGCAGTACTTC.

V and J are TRBV7-2 and TRBJ1-4; D unclear. The CDR3 is made up of 14 amino acids. Germline CDR1 and CDR2: SGHTA and FQGNSA. V was cut by 1 base and J by 4 bases, with 7 bases left in between. In DNA form, the CDR3 reads TGTGCCAGCAGCTTAGAGTGGGATAATGAAAAACTGTTTTTT. It specifies CASSLEWDNEKLFF. Full variable domain (outside the CDR3, taken from reference TRBV7-2 and TRBJ1-4): GAGVSQSPSNKVTEKGKDVELRCDPISGHTALYWYRQSLGQGLEFLIYFQGNSAPDKSGLPSDRFSAERTGGSVSTLTIQRTQQEDSAVYLCASSLEWDNEKLFFGSGTQLSVL.

This chain connects TRBV7-8 to TRBJ2-1; D may be TRBD1 or TRBD2 (5 bases each). V was clipped by 2 bases and J by 7 bases, with 12 bases between them. The germline V gene has CDR1 SGHVS and CDR2 FQNEAQ. This CDR3 region has 14 residues. CDR3 nucleotides: TGTGCCAGCAGCTTATTGGGGGTTCGAAATGAGCAGTTCTTC. It specifies CASSLLGVRNEQFF.

The chain recombines TRBV7-8 with TRBJ1-4; unclear D gene. In germline, CDR1 is SGHVS, CDR2 FQNEAQ. Trimming removed 5 bases from V and 5 bases from J, with 15 bases in between. This CDR3 has 15 residues. The CDR3 loop reads CASSRLAGPNEKLFF. The CDR3 DNA reads as TGTGCCAGCAGCCGCTTGGCGGGCCCAAATGAAAAACTGTTTTTT.

The chain combines TRBV5-1 with TRBJ2-5; D is undetermined. The CDR3 contains 11 residues. Trimming left V 2 bases short and J 5 bases short, with 4 bases between. Germline lookup yields CDR1 SGHRS and CDR2 YFSETQ. The CDR3 DNA reads TGCGCCAGCAGCTTCGATGAGACCCAGTACTTC. As protein: CASSFDETQYF.

V and J are TRBV9 and TRBJ2-7; D remains unclear. Trimming took 0 bases from V and 6 from J, leaving 4 bases between them. Germline CDR1 is SGDLS and CDR2 is YYNGEE. CDR3 length equals 11 residues. The CDR3 DNA reads as TGTGCCAGCAGCGTAGGAGGCGAGCAGTACTTC. Its protein is CASSVGGEQYF.

With regard to this clone: At one boundary the junction diverges from the germline segment, which might be a read error. The V gene is TRBV5-4, the J gene TRBJ2-5; D gene uncertain. This CDR3 comprises 11 residues. Germline CDR1 and CDR2: SGHNT and YYREEE (reference sequence). CDR3 DNA sequence: TGTGCCAGCGGCTTCATGGAGACCCAGTACTTC. Its protein product is CASGFMETQYF.

The chain joins TRBV7-9 to TRBJ2-7; no reliable D call. V lost 0 bases and J 1 base, leaving 7 bases between the germline ends. CDR3 length equals 14 residues. Germline values: CDR1 SEHNR, CDR2 FQNEAQ (reference sequence). CDR3 region: CASSLAGRSYEQYF. CDR3 nucleotides: TGTGCCAGCAGCTTAGCGGGCCGTTCCTACGAGCAGTACTTC.